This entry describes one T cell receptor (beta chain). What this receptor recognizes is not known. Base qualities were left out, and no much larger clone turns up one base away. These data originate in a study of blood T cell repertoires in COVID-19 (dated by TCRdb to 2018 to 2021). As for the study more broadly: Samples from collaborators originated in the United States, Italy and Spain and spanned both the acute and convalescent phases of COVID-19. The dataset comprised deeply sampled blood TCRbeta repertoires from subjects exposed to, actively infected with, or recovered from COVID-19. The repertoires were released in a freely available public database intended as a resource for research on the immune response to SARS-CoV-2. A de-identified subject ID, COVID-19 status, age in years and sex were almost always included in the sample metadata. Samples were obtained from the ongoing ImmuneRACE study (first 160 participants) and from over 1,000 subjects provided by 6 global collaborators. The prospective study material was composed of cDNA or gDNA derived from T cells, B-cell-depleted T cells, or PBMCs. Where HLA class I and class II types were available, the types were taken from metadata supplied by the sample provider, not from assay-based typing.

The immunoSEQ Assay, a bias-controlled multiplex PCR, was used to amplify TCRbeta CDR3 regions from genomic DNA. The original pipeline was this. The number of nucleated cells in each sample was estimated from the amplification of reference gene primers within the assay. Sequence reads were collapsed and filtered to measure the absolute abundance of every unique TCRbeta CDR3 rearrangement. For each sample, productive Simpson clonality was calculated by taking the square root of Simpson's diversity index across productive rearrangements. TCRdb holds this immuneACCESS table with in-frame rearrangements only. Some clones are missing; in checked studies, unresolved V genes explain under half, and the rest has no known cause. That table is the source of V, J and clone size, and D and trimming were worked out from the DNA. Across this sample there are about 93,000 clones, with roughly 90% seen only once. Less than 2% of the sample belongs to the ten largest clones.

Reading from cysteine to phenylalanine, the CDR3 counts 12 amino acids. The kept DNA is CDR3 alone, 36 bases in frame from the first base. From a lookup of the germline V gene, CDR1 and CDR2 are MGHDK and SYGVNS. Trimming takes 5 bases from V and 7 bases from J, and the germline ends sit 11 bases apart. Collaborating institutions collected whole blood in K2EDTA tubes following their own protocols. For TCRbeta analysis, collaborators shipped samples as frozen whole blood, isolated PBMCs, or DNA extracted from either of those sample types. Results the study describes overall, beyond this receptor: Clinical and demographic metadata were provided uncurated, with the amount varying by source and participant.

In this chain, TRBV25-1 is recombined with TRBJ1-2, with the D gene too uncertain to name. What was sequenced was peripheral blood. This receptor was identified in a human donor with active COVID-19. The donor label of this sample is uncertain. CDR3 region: CASSHGRGGYTF. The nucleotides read TGTGCCAGCAGTCACGGACGGGGTGGCTACACCTTC.